This TCR beta chain was identified in a study of blood T cell repertoires in COVID-19. Across the study: Either two negative PCRs, clearance, or symptom resolution qualified Cohort 3 donors as recovered. Whether acute or convalescent, the COVID-19 samples came from the United States, Italy and Spain.

CDR1 is SGHAT and CDR2 is FQNNGV in the germline V gene. The CDR3 totals 15 residues. V was trimmed by 7 bases and J by 4 bases, leaving 16 bases between them. Those enrolled, adults aged roughly 18 to 90 years, came from 24 US areas. Original processing notes: The authors estimated nucleated cell counts from reference gene primer amplification. Here immunoSEQ multiplex PCR was the method, and the copy in TCRdb shows in-frame clones only, minus some. V, J and clone size are taken as reported in that table, and D and trimming were inferred from the DNA itself. This sample has about 170,000 clones, with approximately 79% found just once.

Material: PBMCs or T cells enriched from blood (not recorded which). This TCR was recovered from a woman aged 70-85 years in a cohort exposed to, infected with or recovered from COVID-19 (not recorded which). V usage is TRBV11-2 and J usage is TRBJ2-2, with D possibly being TRBD2 (5 bases). Here the CDR3 DNA reads TGTGCCAGCAAGGGAGCTTCCGGGGTCACCGGGGAGCTGTTTTTT. This gives the protein CASKGASGVTGELFF.